What follows are 9 T cell receptor beta chains derived from one specimen sequenced in a study of blood T cell repertoires in COVID-19. Sequencing was performed with immunoSEQ multiplex PCR; in TCRdb, only in-frame clones are kept and a portion is missing. The sample contains approximately 7,800 clones, around 88% of which appear only once. Source material: peripheral blood. The receptors here all came from a woman in her fifties or sixties with active COVID-19.

The genes are TRBV6-6 and TRBJ2-2, with a possible D match to TRBD2 (5 bases). The CDR3 totals 14 residues. Deletions cut 6 bases from V and 6 bases from J, with 14 bases between. Germline-derived CDR1 and CDR2 are MNHNY and SVGAGI (reference sequence). The CDR3 reads CASSPGNSPGELFF. In nucleotides, the CDR3 is TGTGCCAGCAGCCCCGGGAATTCCCCCGGGGAGCTGTTTTTT.

The CDR3 bases are TGTGCCAGCAGTCCAATAGCGGGGGGGCGAGACAATGAGCAGTTCTTC. It codes for CASSPIAGGRDNEQFF. This chain uses TRBV27 with TRBJ2-1; 11 nucleotides agree with TRBD2. Germline V CDR1 and CDR2: MNHEY, SMNVEV (reference sequence). CDR3 length equals 16 residues. J was trimmed by 5 bases and V by 5 bases; bases with no gene match: 8.

The chain combines TRBV5-1 with TRBJ2-1; TRBD1 agrees at 9 bases. The germline CDR1 and CDR2 sequences are SGHRS and YFSETQ. This CDR3 region has 14 residues. After removal of 5 bases from V and 6 bases from J, the junction contained 6 bases not matched to a gene. In DNA form, the CDR3 reads TGCGCCAGCAGGAGGGACAGGGAGTTCAATGAGCAGTTCTTC. This sequence encodes CASRRDREFNEQFF.

The chain combines TRBV29-1 with TRBJ2-3; D remains ambiguous. The germline gives CDR1 SQVTM, CDR2 ANQGSEA. The CDR3 is 14 residues long. The ends were cut back, 7 bases at V and 4 bases at J, with 18 bases in the middle. The CDR3 nucleotides are TGCAGCGCTGGCCCCTCGGGTACCCCAGATACGCAGTATTTT. Translation gives CSAGPSGTPDTQYF.

The chain employs TRBV30 and TRBJ1-5, with D maybe TRBD1 (5 bases). V was trimmed by 0 bases and J by 7 bases, leaving 13 bases between them. Looked up from germline, CDR1 is GTSNPN and CDR2 is SVGIG (reference sequence). The CDR3 contains 14 residues. DNA for the CDR3: TGTGCCTGGAGTGTAGGGGTATTAGGCCAGCCCCAGCATTTT. Amino acids: CAWSVGVLGQPQHF.

The CDR3 nucleotides are TGTGCCAGCAGACGAGGCCGCTCTGGGGCCAACGTCCTGACTTTC. As protein: CASRRGRSGANVLTF. The gene calls are TRBV6-5 and TRBJ2-6; D not certain. The CDR3 runs 15 residues. Germline V gives CDR1 MNHEY, CDR2 SVGAGI. V was clipped by 6 bases and J by 0 bases, with 9 bases between them.

This clone was picked up a small number of times. V is TRBV28 and J is TRBJ1-2, with 7 bases aligning to TRBD1. The CDR3 is made up of 15 amino acids. In germline, CDR1 is MDHEN, CDR2 SYDVKM. Germline trimming cut 4 bases from V and 0 bases from J; bases unmatched to any gene: 5. CDR3 residues: CASSWGQLANYGYTF. Written as DNA, the CDR3 is TGTGCCAGCAGTTGGGGACAGTTAGCTAACTATGGCTACACCTTC.

This clone has just one count. This chain links TRBV7-9 with TRBJ1-1; 7 bases are a match to TRBD1. V gave up 5 bases and J gave up 1 base; unmatched junction bases: 4. Germline CDR1 SEHNR, CDR2 FQNEAQ (reference sequence). The CDR3 length is 14 residues. The CDR3 nucleotides are TGTGCCAGCAGCATACAGGGGACGAACACTGAAGCTTTCTTT. Residues: CASSIQGTNTEAFF. Supplemented by reference TRBV7-9 and TRBJ1-1, the full variable domain reads DTGVSQNPRHKITKRGQNVTFRCDPISEHNRLYWYRQTLGQGPEFLTYFQNEAQLEKSRLLSDRFSAERPKGSFSTLEIQRTEQGDSAMYLCASSIQGTNTEAFFGQGTRLTVV.

The rearrangement uses TRBV3-1 (or the pseudogene TRBV3-2) and TRBJ1-5; 8 bases are shared with TRBD1. J was trimmed by 6 bases and V by 3 bases; bases with no gene match: 4. The CDR3 loop spans 14 amino acids. Germline values: CDR1 LGHDT, CDR2 YNNKEL (reference sequence). The CDR3: CASSQTGASQPQHF. The CDR3 DNA reads TGTGCCAGCAGCCAGACAGGGGCTAGTCAGCCCCAGCATTTT.